The 24 T cell receptor beta chains presented below share a single source sample, sequenced in a study of cytomegalovirus exposure and HLA in healthy donors. PCR employed 60 Vbeta and 13 Jbeta primers. Some clones are missing from TCRdb's copy, which holds only in-frame ones; the method was immunoSEQ multiplex PCR. The sample consists of about 100,000 clones, roughly 82% of them appearing once. Sequencing was performed on PBMCs. All receptors derive from a young woman in good health and CMV-seronegative.

This clone came up once. This rearrangement joins TRBV29-1 to TRBJ2-3; TRBD2 agrees at 11 bases. Germline values: CDR1 SQVTM, CDR2 ANQGSEA. This CDR3 contains 21 residues. J was trimmed by 0 bases and V by 6 bases; bases with no gene match: 23. The CDR3 protein is CSVPSDLGLAGRSDSTDTQYF. Written as DNA, the CDR3 is TGCAGCGTCCCATCTGACTTAGGACTAGCGGGTCGGTCCGATAGCACAGATACGCAGTATTTT.

The genes are TRBV6-4 and TRBJ2-7, with D possibly matching TRBD2 (5 bases). CDR1 and CDR2 (germline): MRHNA, SNTAGT. V was clipped by 4 bases and J by 3 bases, with 16 bases between them. The CDR3 is 15 residues long. The CDR3 DNA follows: TGTGCCAGCAGTGTATACCCGGGAATTATCTACGAGCAGTACTTC. Amino acids: CASSVYPGIIYEQYF.

The V call is TRBV10-2, the J call TRBJ2-7; TRBD2 matches at 10 bases. V was pared by 6 bases and J by 1 base, with 3 bases of the junction left unmatched. Germline assignment: CDR1 WSHSY and CDR2 SAAADI. The CDR3 consists of 14 residues. CDR3 residues: CASRDSGRSYEQYF. CDR3 DNA: TGCGCCAGCAGGGATAGCGGGAGGTCCTACGAGCAGTACTTC.

The chain is built from TRBV28 and TRBJ2-7; D possibly corresponds to TRBD2 (6 bases). Trimming stripped 5 bases from V and 0 bases from J, with 11 bases between. Looked up from germline, CDR1 is MDHEN and CDR2 is SYDVKM. The CDR3 length is 14 residues. The CDR3 protein is CASSPPSASYEQYF. CDR3 in DNA: TGTGCCAGCAGTCCCCCTAGCGCCTCCTACGAGCAGTACTTC. Together with reference TRBV28 and TRBJ2-7, the CDR3 gives the full variable domain: DVKVTQSSRYLVKRTGEKVFLECVQDMDHENMFWYRQDPGLGLRLIYFSYDVKMKEKGDIPEGYSVSREKKERFSLILESASTNQTSMYLCASSPPSASYEQYFGPGTRLTVT.

This clone has a handful of counts. As DNA, the CDR3 is TGTGCCAGTCGGGTTGGAAATAATTCACCCCTCCACTTT. Its translation: CASRVGNNSPLHF. The chain uses TRBV6-5 and TRBJ1-6; D call uncertain. Germline CDR1 reads MNHEY; CDR2 reads SVGAGI. CDR3 size: 13 residues. V gave up 9 bases and J gave up 5 bases, with 11 bases separating them.

In its sample, this clone was seen a few times. V usage is TRBV5-4 and J usage is TRBJ2-3, with 9 positions matching TRBD2. J gave up 4 bases and V 7 bases, and 10 bases lay outside the gene matches. CDR1 SGHNT and CDR2 YYREEE come from the germline V gene (reference sequence). The CDR3 totals 15 residues. The CDR3 region is CASGNQGGRADTQYF. CDR3 coding DNA: TGTGCCAGCGGTAATCAGGGCGGGAGGGCAGATACGCAGTATTTT.

The chain uses TRBV4-3 and TRBJ2-3; a possible D gene is TRBD2 (7 bases). The CDR3 covers 17 residues. The germline V gene encodes CDR1 LGHNA and CDR2 YSLEER. V was cut by 0 bases and J by 3 bases, with 16 bases left in between. CDR3 sequence (DNA): TGCGCCAGCAGCCAAGATCGAGTGGGGGGGCCGACAGATACGCAGTATTTT. It yields the protein CASSQDRVGGPTDTQYF.

This clone turned up a few times. The chain is built from TRBV5-3 and TRBJ2-3, with a tentative D call TRBD2 (7 bases). TRBV5-3 is flagged as an ORF with uncertain function. The CDR3 is 16 residues long. The V end lost 3 bases, the J end lost 0 bases, and 14 bases lay between the germline ends. The CDR3 region is CARSSRGGKSTDTQYF. CDR3 in DNA: TGTGCCAGAAGCTCCAGGGGAGGGAAAAGCACAGATACGCAGTATTTT.

The chain uses TRBV6-5 and TRBJ1-5; 7 bases are a match to TRBD1. This CDR3 spans 15 amino acids. The V and J ends lost 5 bases and 0 bases, in that order; junction bases with no gene match: 4. The germline V gene encodes CDR1 MNHEY and CDR2 SVGAGI. Written as DNA, the CDR3 is TGTGCCAGCAGTCGTGACAGGGATAGCAATCAGCCCCAGCATTTT. Translation gives CASSRDRDSNQPQHF.

The chain combines TRBV4-1 with TRBJ1-1; TRBD1 is a possible D gene (5 bases). CDR3 length: 16 amino acids. Germline CDR1 MGHRA, CDR2 YSYEKL. The germline V and J ends were trimmed by 4 bases and 1 base, with 16 bases remaining between them. In DNA, the CDR3 is TGCGCCAGCAGCCGAGGGCGGGGCCGGGGGAACACTGAAGCTTTCTTT. It codes for CASSRGRGRGNTEAFF.

The chain joins TRBV19 to TRBJ2-2, with 10 bases that match TRBD1. The CDR3 spans 15 residues. Germline V gene data show CDR1 as LNHDA and CDR2 as SQIVND (reference sequence). J was trimmed by 7 bases and V by 7 bases; bases with no gene match: 9. The CDR3 DNA follows: TGTGCCAGTAAGGCCGACAGGGGGCCCATCGGGGAGCTGTTTTTT. This translates into CASKADRGPIGELFF.

To note about this clone: In this CDR3 the conserved last residue, phenylalanine or tryptophan, is missing, so a read error is likely. No DNA is shown, since the ends of the CDR3 on it are uncertain; the CDR3 is the one TCRdb lists. The chain carries TRBV6-9 and TRBJ2-7; the table's D gene call, TRBD2, was not cross checked with the DNA. Germline CDR1 MNHGY, CDR2 SVAAGI. With termini counted, the CDR3 has 13 amino acids. CDR3 sequence: CASSQRRERTGGP.

The rearrangement links TRBV7-9 to TRBJ2-5; TRBD1 aligns across 7 bases. V dropped 1 base and J dropped 5; count of bases not matched to a gene: 10. Germline V gene lookup returns CDR1 SEHNR and CDR2 FQNEAQ (reference sequence). There are 16 residues in the CDR3. The CDR3 DNA sequence: TGTGCCAGCAGCTTAGAGGGGACACAGGGGCGGGAGACCCAGTACTTC. This encodes CASSLEGTQGRETQYF. Full variable domain (missing parts from reference TRBV7-9 and TRBJ2-5): DTGVSQNPRHKITKRGQNVTFRCDPISEHNRLYWYRQTLGQGPEFLTYFQNEAQLEKSRLLSDRFSAERPKGSFSTLEIQRTEQGDSAMYLCASSLEGTQGRETQYFGPGTRLLVL.

The chain combines TRBV18 with TRBJ2-6, with 11 bases that match TRBD1. The CDR3 contains 17 residues. From germline, CDR1 is KGHSH and CDR2 LQKENI. V was pared by 3 bases and J by 2 bases, with 3 bases of the junction left unmatched. CDR3 bases: TGTGCCAGCTCACCCAGGACAGGGGGCGCTGGGGCCAACGTCCTGACTTTC. This translates into CASSPRTGGAGANVLTF. The full variable domain, rest sourced from reference TRBV18 and TRBJ2-6, is NAGVMQNPRHLVRRRGQEARLRCSPMKGHSHVYWYRQLPEEGLKFMVYLQKENIIDESGMPKERFSAEFPKEGPSILRIQQVVRGDSAAYFCASSPRTGGAGANVLTFGAGSRLTVL.

V is TRBV10-2 and J is TRBJ2-3; possibly TRBD2 for D (6 bases). The V end was cut by 6 bases, the J end by 4 bases, with 17 bases between. Germline CDR1 and CDR2: WSHSY and SAAADI. The CDR3 extends over 15 amino acids. DNA for the CDR3: TGCGCCAGCAGAGAAGAGGGACTTCTAGCAGATACGCAGTATTTT. It specifies CASREEGLLADTQYF.

The rearrangement uses TRBV18 and TRBJ2-2; no firm D call. The V end was cut by 1 base, the J end by 5 bases, with 11 bases between. The germline V gene has CDR1 KGHSH and CDR2 LQKENI. This CDR3 has 15 residues. The chain's CDR3 is CASSPLDLSTGELFF. For the CDR3, the DNA is TGTGCCAGCTCACCACTCGATCTGAGTACCGGGGAGCTGTTTTTT.

The chain is built from TRBV30 and TRBJ2-2; 10 bases fit TRBD1. V was clipped by 4 bases and J by 11 bases; unmatched bases: 13. Germline CDR1 is GTSNPN and CDR2 is SVGIG (reference sequence). This CDR3 spans 15 amino acids. In DNA, the CDR3 is TGTGCCTGGACCCTGACAGGGGGCGTCAATGCTGAGCTGTTTTTT. Its translation is CAWTLTGGVNAELFF.

This rearrangement joins TRBV7-3 to TRBJ1-1, with 7 nucleotides matching TRBD1. V dropped 1 base and J dropped 0; count of bases not matched to a gene: 26. This CDR3 comprises 23 residues. The germline gives CDR1 SGHTA, CDR2 FQGTGA. CDR3 in amino acids: CASSLKGPLPPYTGVEMNTEAFF. The CDR3, as DNA: TGTGCCAGCAGCTTAAAGGGTCCCCTTCCTCCTTATACAGGGGTTGAAATGAACACTGAAGCTTTCTTT.

This chain joins TRBV7-9 and TRBJ1-4; D is possibly TRBD1 (5 bases). The CDR3 contains 14 residues. CDR1 is SEHNR, CDR2 FQNEAQ, per germline (reference sequence). The V gene lost 5 bases and the J gene lost 5 bases, with 12 bases spanning the gap. The CDR3 DNA reads as TGTGCCAGCAGCCGCGACAGCCGGAATGAAAAACTGTTTTTT. It codes for CASSRDSRNEKLFF.

V gene TRBV5-4 combines with J gene TRBJ1-6; the D gene is possibly TRBD1 (6 bases). V lost 0 bases to trimming and J lost 8 bases, with 12 bases between them. This CDR3 region has 15 residues. CDR1 is SGHNT, CDR2 YYREEE, per germline (reference sequence). This CDR3 is CASSLGYRTDSPLHF. In DNA, the CDR3 is TGTGCCAGCAGCTTGGGGTATAGGACAGATTCACCCCTCCACTTT.

The chain carries TRBV7-2 and TRBJ2-1; TRBD2 agrees at 9 bases. Germline V lookup: CDR1 SGHTA, CDR2 FQGNSA. This CDR3 comprises 13 residues. V trimming: 6 bases; J trimming: 13 bases; junction bases outside the gene matches: 10. The CDR3: CASRNTGTSSQFF. For the CDR3, the DNA is TGTGCCAGCAGAAACACCGGGACTAGCAGTCAGTTCTTC.

This chain uses TRBV4-2 with TRBJ1-6; 8 positions agree with TRBD1. There are 20 residues in the CDR3. Germline assignment: CDR1 LGHNA and CDR2 YNFKEQ. V gave up 4 bases and J gave up 7 bases; unmatched junction bases: 21. The CDR3 protein is CASSPQRTGKYLGYNSPLHF. In DNA form, the CDR3 reads TGTGCCAGCAGCCCTCAAAGGACAGGGAAGTACCTGGGGTACAATTCACCCCTCCACTTT.

The chain combines TRBV11-2 with TRBJ2-7; D not resolved. CDR3 size: 13 residues. The germline V gene has CDR1 SGHAT and CDR2 FQNNGV. The ends were cut back, 5 bases at V and 0 bases at J, with 8 bases in the middle. CDR3 in DNA: TGTGCCAGCAGCCCCGGGTACTCCTACGAGCAGTACTTC. Translation gives CASSPGYSYEQYF. Full variable domain (rest looked up from reference TRBV11-2 and TRBJ2-7): EAGVAQSPRYKIIEKRQSVAFWCNPISGHATLYWYQQILGQGPKLLIQFQNNGVVDDSQLPKDRFSAERLKGVDSTLKIQPAKLEDSAVYLCASSPGYSYEQYFGPGTRLTVT.

The chain combines TRBV10-2 with TRBJ2-3, with 8 positions matching TRBD2. The CDR3 has 15 amino acids. Germline CDR1 is WSHSY and CDR2 is SAAADI. The junction had 5 bases not matched to a gene; V was cut back by 1 base and J by 5 bases. The DNA of the CDR3 is TGCGCCAGCAGTGAGTTGCGGGGGGAGAGAGATACGCAGTATTTT. Protein: CASSELRGERDTQYF.